The source of this T cell receptor (beta chain) is a study of cytomegalovirus exposure and HLA in healthy donors. A multiplex PCR was run with 60 Vbeta primers and 13 Jbeta primers. Using immunoSEQ multiplex PCR, the repertoire was profiled, and TCRdb retains in-frame clones only, with some absent. Its table lists more than 90,000 clones. The CDR3 is 16 residues long. V lost 3 bases, J lost 5 bases, and 7 bases stayed unmatched. Germline CDR1 and CDR2: SGHTA and FQGNSA. This sequence was found in a man younger than 40 in good health and CMV-seronegative. The chain has TRBV7-2 and TRBJ2-5; 12 bases agree with TRBD2. The material sequenced was PBMCs. Written as DNA, the CDR3 is TGTGCCAGCAGCTTGCTGACTAGCGGGGGTGGTGAGACCCAGTACTTC. Protein product: CASSLLTSGGGETQYF.